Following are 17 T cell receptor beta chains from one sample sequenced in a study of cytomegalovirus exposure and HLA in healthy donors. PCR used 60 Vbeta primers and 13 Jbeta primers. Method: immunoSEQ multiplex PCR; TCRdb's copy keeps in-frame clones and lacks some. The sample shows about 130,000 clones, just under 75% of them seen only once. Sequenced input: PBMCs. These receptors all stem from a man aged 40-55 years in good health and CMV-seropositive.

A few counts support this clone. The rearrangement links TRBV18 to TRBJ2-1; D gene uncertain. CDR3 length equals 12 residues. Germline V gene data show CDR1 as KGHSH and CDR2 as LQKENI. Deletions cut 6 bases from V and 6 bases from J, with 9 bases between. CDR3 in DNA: TGTGCCAGCTCCGTGGCCACCAATGAGCAGTTCTTC. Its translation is CASSVATNEQFF.

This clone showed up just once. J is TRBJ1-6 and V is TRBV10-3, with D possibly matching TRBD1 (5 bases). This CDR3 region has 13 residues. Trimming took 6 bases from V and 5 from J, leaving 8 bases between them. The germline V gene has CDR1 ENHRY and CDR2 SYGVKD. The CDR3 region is CAIRQGDNSPLHF. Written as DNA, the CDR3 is TGTGCCATCAGGCAGGGCGATAATTCACCCCTCCACTTT.

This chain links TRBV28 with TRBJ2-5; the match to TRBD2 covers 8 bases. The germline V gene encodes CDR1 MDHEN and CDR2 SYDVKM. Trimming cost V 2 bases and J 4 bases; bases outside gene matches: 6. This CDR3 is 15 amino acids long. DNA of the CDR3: TGTGCCAGCAGTTTACTCGGGGGGGCCGCAGAGACCCAGTACTTC. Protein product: CASSLLGGAAETQYF.

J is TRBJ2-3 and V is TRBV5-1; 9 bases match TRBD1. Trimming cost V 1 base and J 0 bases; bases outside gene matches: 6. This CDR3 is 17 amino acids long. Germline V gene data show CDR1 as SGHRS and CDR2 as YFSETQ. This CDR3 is CASSLTGTGPSTDTQYF. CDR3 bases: TGCGCCAGCAGCTTGACCGGGACAGGGCCCAGCACAGATACGCAGTATTTT.

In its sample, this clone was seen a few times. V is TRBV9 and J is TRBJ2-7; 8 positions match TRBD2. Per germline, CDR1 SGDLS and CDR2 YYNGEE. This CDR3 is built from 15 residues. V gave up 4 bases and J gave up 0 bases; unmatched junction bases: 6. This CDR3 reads CASSYGGDRSYEQYF. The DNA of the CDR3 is TGTGCCAGCAGCTACGGGGGGGACCGCTCCTACGAGCAGTACTTC.

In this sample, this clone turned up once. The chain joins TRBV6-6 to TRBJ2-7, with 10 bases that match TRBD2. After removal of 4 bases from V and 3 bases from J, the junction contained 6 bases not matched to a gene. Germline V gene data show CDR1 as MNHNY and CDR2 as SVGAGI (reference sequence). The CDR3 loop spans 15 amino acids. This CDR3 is CASSSSSGGRYEQYF. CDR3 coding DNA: TGTGCCAGCAGTTCTTCTAGCGGGGGACGCTACGAGCAGTACTTC.

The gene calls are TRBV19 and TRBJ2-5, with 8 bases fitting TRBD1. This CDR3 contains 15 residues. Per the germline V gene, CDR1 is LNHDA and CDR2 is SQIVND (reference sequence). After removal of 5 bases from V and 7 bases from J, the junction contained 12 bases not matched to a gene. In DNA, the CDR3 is TGTGCCAGTAGTGTTACAGGGGGGACTGGGGGGACCCAGTACTTC. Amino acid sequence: CASSVTGGTGGTQYF.

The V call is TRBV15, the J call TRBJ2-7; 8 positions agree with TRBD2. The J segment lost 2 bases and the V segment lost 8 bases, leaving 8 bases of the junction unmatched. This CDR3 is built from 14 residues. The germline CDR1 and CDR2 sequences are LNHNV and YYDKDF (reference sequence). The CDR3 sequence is CATSRAGATYEQYF. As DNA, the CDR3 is TGTGCCACCTCACGAGCGGGGGCAACCTACGAGCAGTACTTC. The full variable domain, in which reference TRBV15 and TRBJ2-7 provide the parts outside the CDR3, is DAMVIQNPRYQVTQFGKPVTLSCSQTLNHNVMYWYQQKSSQAPKLLFHYYDKDFNNEADTPDNFQSRRPNTSFCFLDIRSPGLGDTAMYLCATSRAGATYEQYFGPGTRLTVT.

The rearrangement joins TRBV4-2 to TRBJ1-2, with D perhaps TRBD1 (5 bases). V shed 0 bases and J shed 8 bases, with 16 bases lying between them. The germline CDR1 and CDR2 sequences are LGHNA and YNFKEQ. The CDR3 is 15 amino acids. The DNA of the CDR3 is TGTGCCAGCAGCCAAGACGGACATGATTTTCGGGGCTACACCTTC. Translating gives CASSQDGHDFRGYTF.

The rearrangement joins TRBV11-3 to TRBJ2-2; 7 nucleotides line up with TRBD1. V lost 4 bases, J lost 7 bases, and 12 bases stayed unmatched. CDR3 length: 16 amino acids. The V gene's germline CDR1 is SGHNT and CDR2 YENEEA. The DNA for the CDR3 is TGTGCCAGCAGCTCCCCCCACAGGGGTGTCGGCGGGGAGCTGTTTTTT. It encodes CASSSPHRGVGGELFF.

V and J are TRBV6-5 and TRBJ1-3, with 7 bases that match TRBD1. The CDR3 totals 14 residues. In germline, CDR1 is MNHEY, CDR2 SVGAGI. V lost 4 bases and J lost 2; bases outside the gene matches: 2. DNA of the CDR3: TGTGCCAGCAGTTCGACAGGGACTGGAAACACCATATATTTT. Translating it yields CASSSTGTGNTIYF.

CDR3: CASGPGTGSYEQYF. The CDR3 DNA is TGTGCTAGTGGTCCCGGGACAGGGTCCTACGAGCAGTACTTC. V gene TRBV12-5 combines with J gene TRBJ2-7; 9 nucleotides agree with TRBD1. CDR3 length equals 14 residues. J was trimmed by 1 base and V by 5 bases; bases with no gene match: 3. CDR1 and CDR2 (germline): LGHNT, FRNRAP.

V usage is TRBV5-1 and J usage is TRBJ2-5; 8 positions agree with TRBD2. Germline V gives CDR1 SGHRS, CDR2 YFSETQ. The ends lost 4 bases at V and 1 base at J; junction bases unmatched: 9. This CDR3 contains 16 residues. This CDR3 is CASSPVAGPSQETQYF. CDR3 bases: TGCGCCAGCAGCCCCGTAGCGGGGCCCTCCCAAGAGACCCAGTACTTC.

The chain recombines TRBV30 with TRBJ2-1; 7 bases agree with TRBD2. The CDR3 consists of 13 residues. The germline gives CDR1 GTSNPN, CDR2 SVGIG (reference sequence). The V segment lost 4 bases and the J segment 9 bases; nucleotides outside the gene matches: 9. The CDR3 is CAWNPGGGGEQFF. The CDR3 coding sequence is TGTGCCTGGAATCCCGGCGGGGGAGGTGAGCAGTTCTTC.

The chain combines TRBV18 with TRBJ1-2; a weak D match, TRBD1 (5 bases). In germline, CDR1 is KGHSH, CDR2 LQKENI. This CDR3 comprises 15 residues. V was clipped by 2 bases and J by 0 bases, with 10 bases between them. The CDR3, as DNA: TGTGCCAGCTCACCAACGGGGGGAGCTAACTATGGCTACACCTTC. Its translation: CASSPTGGANYGYTF.

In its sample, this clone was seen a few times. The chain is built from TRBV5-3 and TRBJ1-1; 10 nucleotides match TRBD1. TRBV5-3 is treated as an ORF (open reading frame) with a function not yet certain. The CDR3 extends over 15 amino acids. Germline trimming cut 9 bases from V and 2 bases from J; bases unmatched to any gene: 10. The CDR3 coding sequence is TGTGCCAAAACCGGGACAGGGGTAAGAAACACTGAAGCTTTCTTT. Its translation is CAKTGTGVRNTEAFF.

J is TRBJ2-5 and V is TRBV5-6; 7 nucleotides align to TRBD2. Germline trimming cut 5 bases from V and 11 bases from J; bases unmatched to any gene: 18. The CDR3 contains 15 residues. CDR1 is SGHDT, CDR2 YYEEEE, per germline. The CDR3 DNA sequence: TGTGCCAGCAGATCGGGGGGACCGTTCTTTGGTGAGCAGTACTTC. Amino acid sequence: CASRSGGPFFGEQYF.